Listed here is a single T cell receptor beta chain. TCRdb keeps only in-frame clones here, not all; method: immunoSEQ multiplex PCR. This repertoire shows tens of thousands of clones, just under 85% found once; its top ten account for roughly 30%. This entry comes from a study of OX40 agonist ivuxolimab in advanced cancers. Study as a whole: Allowance was made for prior anti-PD-1, anti-PD-L1 or anti-CTLA-4 therapy, and around 41% had some.

Germline assignment: CDR1 SGHRS and CDR2 YFSETQ. The CDR3 is made up of 14 amino acids. J was trimmed by 2 bases and V by 2 bases; bases with no gene match: 1. Sequenced here: CD4+ or CD8+ T cells sorted from blood, sampled in a trial of the OX40 agonist ivuxolimab. This receptor was obtained from an adult with an advanced solid tumor such as melanoma, head and neck, liver or kidney cancer. This chain links TRBV5-1 with TRBJ2-7, with TRBD1 matching 10 bases. The CDR3 sequence is CASSFGTGAYEQYF. As DNA, the CDR3 is TGCGCCAGCAGCTTTGGGACAGGGGCCTACGAGCAGTACTTC.